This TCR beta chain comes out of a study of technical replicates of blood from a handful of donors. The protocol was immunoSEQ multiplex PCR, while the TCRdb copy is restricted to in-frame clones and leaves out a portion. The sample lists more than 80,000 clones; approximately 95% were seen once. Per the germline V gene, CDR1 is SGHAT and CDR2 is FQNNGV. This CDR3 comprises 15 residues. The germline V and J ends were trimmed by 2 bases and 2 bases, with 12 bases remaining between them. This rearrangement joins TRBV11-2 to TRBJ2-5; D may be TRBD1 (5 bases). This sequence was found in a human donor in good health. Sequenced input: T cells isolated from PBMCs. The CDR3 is CASSLMWTLQETQYF. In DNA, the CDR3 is TGTGCCAGCAGCTTAATGTGGACACTTCAAGAGACCCAGTACTTC.